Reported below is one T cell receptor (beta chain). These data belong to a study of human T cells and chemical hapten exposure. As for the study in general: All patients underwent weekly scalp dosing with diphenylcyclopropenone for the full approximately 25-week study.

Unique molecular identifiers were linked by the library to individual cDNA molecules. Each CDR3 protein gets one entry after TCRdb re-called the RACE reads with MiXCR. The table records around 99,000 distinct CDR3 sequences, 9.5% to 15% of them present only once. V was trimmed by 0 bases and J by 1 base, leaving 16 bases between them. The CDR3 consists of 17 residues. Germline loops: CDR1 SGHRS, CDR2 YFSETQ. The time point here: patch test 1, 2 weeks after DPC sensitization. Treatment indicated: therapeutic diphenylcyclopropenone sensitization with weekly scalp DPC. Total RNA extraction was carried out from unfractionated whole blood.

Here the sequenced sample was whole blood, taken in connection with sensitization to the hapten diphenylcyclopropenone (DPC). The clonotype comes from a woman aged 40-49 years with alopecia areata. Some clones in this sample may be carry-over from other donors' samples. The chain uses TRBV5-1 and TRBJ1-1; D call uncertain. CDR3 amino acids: CASSLGLGVQTNTEAFF. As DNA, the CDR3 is TGCGCCAGCAGCTTGGGTCTTGGGGTGCAGACGAACACTGAAGCTTTCTTT.